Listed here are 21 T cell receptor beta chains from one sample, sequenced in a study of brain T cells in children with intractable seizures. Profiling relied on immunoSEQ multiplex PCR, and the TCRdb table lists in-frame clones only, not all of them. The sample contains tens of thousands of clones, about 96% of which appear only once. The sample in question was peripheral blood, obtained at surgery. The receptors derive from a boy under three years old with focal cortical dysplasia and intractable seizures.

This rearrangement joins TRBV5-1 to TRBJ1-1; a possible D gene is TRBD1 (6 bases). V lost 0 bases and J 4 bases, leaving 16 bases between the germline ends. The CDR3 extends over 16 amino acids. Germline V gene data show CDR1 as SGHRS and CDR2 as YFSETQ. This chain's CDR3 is CASSLGTVTESTEAFF. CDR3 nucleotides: TGCGCCAGCAGCTTGGGGACAGTGACCGAGAGCACTGAAGCTTTCTTT.

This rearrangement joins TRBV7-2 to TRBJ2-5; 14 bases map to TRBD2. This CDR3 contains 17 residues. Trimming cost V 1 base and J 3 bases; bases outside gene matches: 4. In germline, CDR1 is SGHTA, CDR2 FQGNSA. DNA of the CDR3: TGTGCCAGCAGCTTAGGACTAGCGGGGGGGCCGGAAGAGACCCAGTACTTC. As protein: CASSLGLAGGPEETQYF.

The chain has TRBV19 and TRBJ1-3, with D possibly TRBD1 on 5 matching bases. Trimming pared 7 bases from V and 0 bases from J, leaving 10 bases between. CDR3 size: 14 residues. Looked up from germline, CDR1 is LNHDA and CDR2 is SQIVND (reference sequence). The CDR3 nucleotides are TGTGCCAGTACCAAGGGGAGCTCTGGAAACACCATATATTTT. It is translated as CASTKGSSGNTIYF. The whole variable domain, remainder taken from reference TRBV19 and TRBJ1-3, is DGGITQSPKYLFRKEGQNVTLSCEQNLNHDAMYWYRQDPGQGLRLIYYSQIVNDFQKGDIAEGYSVSREKKESFPLTVTSAQKNPTAFYLCASTKGSSGNTIYFGEGSWLTVV.

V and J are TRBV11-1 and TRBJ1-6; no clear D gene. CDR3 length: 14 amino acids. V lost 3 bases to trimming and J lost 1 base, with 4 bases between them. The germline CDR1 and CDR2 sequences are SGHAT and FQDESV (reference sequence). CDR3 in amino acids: CASSFDSYNSPLHF. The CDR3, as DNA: TGTGCCAGCAGCTTTGATTCCTATAATTCACCCCTCCACTTT.

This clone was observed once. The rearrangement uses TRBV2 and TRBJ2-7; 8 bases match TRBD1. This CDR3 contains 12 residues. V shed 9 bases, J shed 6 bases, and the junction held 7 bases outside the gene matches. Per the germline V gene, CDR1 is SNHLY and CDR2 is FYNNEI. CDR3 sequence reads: CARGQGGGEQYF. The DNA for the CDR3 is TGTGCCAGAGGACAGGGAGGCGGCGAGCAGTACTTC.

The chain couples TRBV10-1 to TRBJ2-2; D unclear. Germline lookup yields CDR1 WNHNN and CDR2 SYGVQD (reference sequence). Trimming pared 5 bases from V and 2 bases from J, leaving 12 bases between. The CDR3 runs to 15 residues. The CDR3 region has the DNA TGCGCCAGCAGTCTTTTTGGACCAAACACCGGGGAGCTGTTTTTT. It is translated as CASSLFGPNTGELFF.

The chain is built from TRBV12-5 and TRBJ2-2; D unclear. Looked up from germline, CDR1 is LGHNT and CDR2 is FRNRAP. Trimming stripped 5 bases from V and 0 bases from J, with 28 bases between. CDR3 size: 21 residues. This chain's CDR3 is CASGLSHGLTGLLTNTGELFF. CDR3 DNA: TGTGCTAGTGGTCTTTCACACGGGTTAACTGGGCTCCTAACGAACACCGGGGAGCTGTTTTTT. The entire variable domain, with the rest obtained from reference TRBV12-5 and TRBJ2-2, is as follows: DARVTQTPRHKVTEMGQEVTMRCQPILGHNTVFWYRQTMMQGLELLAYFRNRAPLDDSGMPKDRFSAEMPDATLATLKIQPSEPRDSAVYFCASGLSHGLTGLLTNTGELFFGEGSRLTVL.

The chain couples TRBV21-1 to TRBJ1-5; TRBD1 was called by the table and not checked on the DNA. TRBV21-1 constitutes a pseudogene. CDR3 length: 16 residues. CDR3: CASSKGNRGGNQPQHF. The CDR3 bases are TGTGCCAGCAGCAAAGGGAACAGGGGTGGCAATCAGCCCCAGCATTTT.

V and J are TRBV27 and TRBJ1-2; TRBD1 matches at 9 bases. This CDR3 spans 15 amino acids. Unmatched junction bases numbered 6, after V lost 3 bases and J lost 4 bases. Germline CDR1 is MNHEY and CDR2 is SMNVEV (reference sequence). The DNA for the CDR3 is TGTGCCAGCAGTTTCTACAGGGGGCAGGGCTATGGCTACACCTTC. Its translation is CASSFYRGQGYGYTF.

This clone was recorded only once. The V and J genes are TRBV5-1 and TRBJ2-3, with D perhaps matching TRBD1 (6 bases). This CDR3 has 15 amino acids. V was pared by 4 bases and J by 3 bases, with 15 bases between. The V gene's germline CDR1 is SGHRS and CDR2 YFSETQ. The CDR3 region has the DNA TGCGCCAGCAGCAGACTTACAGGGTTGACAGATACGCAGTATTTT. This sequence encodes CASSRLTGLTDTQYF.

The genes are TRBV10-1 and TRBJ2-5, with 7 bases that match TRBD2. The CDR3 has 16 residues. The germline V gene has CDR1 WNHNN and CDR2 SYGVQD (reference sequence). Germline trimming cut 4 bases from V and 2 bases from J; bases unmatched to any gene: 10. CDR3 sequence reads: CASSGRRAGEQETQYF. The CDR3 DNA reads TGCGCCAGCAGTGGCCGGAGGGCGGGGGAACAAGAGACCCAGTACTTC.

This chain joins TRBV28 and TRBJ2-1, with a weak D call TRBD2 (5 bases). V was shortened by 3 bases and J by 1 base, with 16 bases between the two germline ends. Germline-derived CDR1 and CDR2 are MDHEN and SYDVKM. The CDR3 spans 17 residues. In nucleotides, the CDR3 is TGTGCCAGCAGTTTGGGGAGATCTCTGCGGTCCTACAATGAGCAGTTCTTC. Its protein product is CASSLGRSLRSYNEQFF.

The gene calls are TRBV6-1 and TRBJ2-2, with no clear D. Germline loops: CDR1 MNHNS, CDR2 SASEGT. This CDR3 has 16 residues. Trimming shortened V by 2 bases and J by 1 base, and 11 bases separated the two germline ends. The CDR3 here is CASSEFQVKNTGELFF. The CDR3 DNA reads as TGTGCCAGCAGTGAATTCCAGGTTAAGAACACCGGGGAGCTGTTTTTT.

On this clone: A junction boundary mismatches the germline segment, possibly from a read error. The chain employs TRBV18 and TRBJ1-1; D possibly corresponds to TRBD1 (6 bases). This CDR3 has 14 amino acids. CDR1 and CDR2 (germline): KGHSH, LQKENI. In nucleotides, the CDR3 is TGTGCCAGCTCACCAGTGGGGGCGAACTCTGAAGCTTTCTTT. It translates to CASSPVGANSEAFF.

This CDR3 reads CASSEGVGQNTGELFF. The CDR3, as DNA: TGTGCCAGCAGTGAAGGGGTAGGGCAGAACACCGGGGAGCTGTTTTTT. The chain joins TRBV6-1 to TRBJ2-2; no reliable D call. Germline assignment: CDR1 MNHNS and CDR2 SASEGT. CDR3 length equals 16 residues. The V end lost 1 base, the J end lost 1 base, and 10 bases lay between the germline ends.

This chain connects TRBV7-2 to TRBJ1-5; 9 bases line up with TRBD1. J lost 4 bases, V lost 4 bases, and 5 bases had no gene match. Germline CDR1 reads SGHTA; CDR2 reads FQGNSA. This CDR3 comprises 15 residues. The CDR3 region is CASSSRQGENQPQHF. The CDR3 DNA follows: TGTGCCAGCAGCTCTCGACAGGGGGAGAATCAGCCCCAGCATTTT.

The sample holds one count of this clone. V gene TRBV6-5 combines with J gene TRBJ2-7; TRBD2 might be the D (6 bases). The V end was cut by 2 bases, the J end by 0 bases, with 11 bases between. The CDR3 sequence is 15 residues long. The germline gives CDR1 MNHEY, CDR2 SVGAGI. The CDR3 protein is CASSYGYGSSYEQYF. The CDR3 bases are TGTGCCAGCAGTTACGGATACGGGAGCTCCTACGAGCAGTACTTC.

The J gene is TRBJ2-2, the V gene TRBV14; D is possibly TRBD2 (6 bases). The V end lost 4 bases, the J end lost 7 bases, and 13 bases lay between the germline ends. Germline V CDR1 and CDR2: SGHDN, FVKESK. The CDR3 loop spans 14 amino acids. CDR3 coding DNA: TGTGCCAGCAGCCGCCGACACGGGGGCGGGGAGCTGTTTTTT. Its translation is CASSRRHGGGELFF.

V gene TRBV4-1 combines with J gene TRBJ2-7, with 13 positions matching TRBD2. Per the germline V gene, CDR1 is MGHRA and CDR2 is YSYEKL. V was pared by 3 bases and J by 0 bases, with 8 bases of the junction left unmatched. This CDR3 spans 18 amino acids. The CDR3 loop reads CASSQETSGRSLSYEQYF. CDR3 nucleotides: TGCGCCAGCAGCCAGGAGACTAGCGGGAGGTCCCTCTCCTACGAGCAGTACTTC.

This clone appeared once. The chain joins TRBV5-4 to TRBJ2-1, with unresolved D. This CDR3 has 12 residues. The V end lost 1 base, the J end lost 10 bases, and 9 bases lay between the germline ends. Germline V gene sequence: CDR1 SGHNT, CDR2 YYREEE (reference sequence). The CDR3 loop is CASSLSMGEQFF. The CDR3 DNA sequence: TGTGCCAGCAGCTTGTCGATGGGAGAGCAGTTCTTC.

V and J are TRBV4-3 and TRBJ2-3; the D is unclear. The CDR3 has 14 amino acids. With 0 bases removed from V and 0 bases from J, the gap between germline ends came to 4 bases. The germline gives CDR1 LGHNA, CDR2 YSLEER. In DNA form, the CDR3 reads TGCGCCAGCAGCCAAGATCATAGCACAGATACGCAGTATTTT. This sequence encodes CASSQDHSTDTQYF.